The 22 T cell receptor beta chains presented below share a single source sample, sequenced in a study of T cells after yellow fever vaccination. TCRdb independently ran MiXCR on the 5' RACE reads; one entry per CDR3 protein. The repertoire holds hundreds of thousands of distinct CDR3 sequences, with about 13% as singletons. Sequenced here: PBMCs, sampled on the day of the yellow fever booster vaccination. These receptors all come from a man under 40 who received the YFV17D yellow fever vaccine.

This clonotype was detected many times. The rearrangement uses TRBV4-3 and TRBJ2-2, with D perhaps TRBD2 (8 bases). CDR1 LGHNA and CDR2 YSLEER come from the germline V gene. The CDR3 is 17 residues long. Trimming removed 2 bases at V and 5 bases at J, with 18 bases between. CDR3 in amino acids: CASSQRGLAGGTGELFF. DNA for the CDR3: TGCGCCAGCAGCCAAAGGGGGCTAGCGGGCGGTACCGGGGAGCTGTTTTTT.

This clonotype was counted a few times. The V call is TRBV5-1, the J call TRBJ2-1; the D gene is possibly TRBD1 (5 bases). Germline values: CDR1 SGHRS, CDR2 YFSETQ. There are 13 residues in the CDR3. Trimming shortened V by 4 bases and J by 12 bases, and 17 bases separated the two germline ends. The CDR3 here is CASSAGQGMGQFF. In nucleotides, the CDR3 is TGCGCCAGCAGCGCCGGTCAGGGAATGGGGCAGTTCTTC. Looking up the rest from reference TRBV5-1 and TRBJ2-1 gives the full variable domain: KAGVTQTPRYLIKTRGQQVTLSCSPISGHRSVSWYQQTPGQGLQFLFEYFSETQRNKGNFPGRFSGRQFSNSRSEMNVSTLELGDSALYLCASSAGQGMGQFFGPGTRLTVL.

The chain carries TRBV16 and TRBJ1-1; perhaps TRBD1 as D (6 bases). The CDR3 contains 14 residues. The germline V gene has CDR1 KGHSY and CDR2 FQNENV. The V end was cut by 5 bases, the J end by 3 bases, with 13 bases between. The CDR3 DNA reads TGTGCCAGCAGCGACGGACAGCCCTACACTGAAGCTTTCTTT. It encodes CASSDGQPYTEAFF.

This clonotype has a handful of counts. The rearrangement links TRBV20-1 to TRBJ2-5; 8 positions agree with TRBD1. The CDR3 covers 13 residues. Germline assignment: CDR1 DFQATT and CDR2 SNEGSKA (reference sequence). Trimming cost V 3 bases and J 7 bases; bases outside gene matches: 7. In DNA form, the CDR3 reads TGCAGTGCTAGTAGGACCCAGGGGGCGACCCAGTACTTC. Encoded protein: CSASRTQGATQYF.

The chain has TRBV28 and TRBJ2-5; D may be TRBD1 (5 bases). V was clipped by 5 bases and J by 2 bases, with 12 bases between them. The CDR3 totals 14 residues. CDR1 and CDR2 from the germline V gene are MDHEN and SYDVKM. The CDR3 here is CASSHRNLQETQYF. The CDR3 DNA sequence: TGTGCCAGCAGTCACAGGAACCTACAAGAGACCCAGTACTTC.

This clonotype was counted a few times. The junction departs from the called germline gene at one end, perhaps through a read error. The CDR3 nucleotides read TGCGCCAGCAGCCAAGATGAAGGGGCCCCGGGACAGCTTTGTTTC. Its translation: CASSQDEGAPGQLCF. This chain links TRBV4-3 with TRBJ2-5; TRBD1 matches 7 bases. The CDR3 is 15 residues long. The germline V gene has CDR1 LGHNA and CDR2 YSLEER.

This clonotype was detected a few times. The chain carries TRBV10-3 and TRBJ2-5; D is unclear. Germline CDR1 is ENHRY and CDR2 is SYGVKD. The CDR3 sequence is 13 residues long. V lost 8 bases, J lost 1 base, and 11 bases lay in between. For the CDR3, the DNA is TGTGCCATCCAGTCCCAGAGCCAAGAGACCCAGTACTTC. Its protein product is CAIQSQSQETQYF.

This clonotype was detected a few times. The V call is TRBV19, the J call TRBJ2-2; 9 bases are shared with TRBD2. This CDR3 comprises 15 residues. V lost 6 bases to trimming and J lost 2 bases; unmatched junction nucleotides: 4. The germline CDR1 and CDR2 sequences are LNHDA and SQIVND (reference sequence). In DNA, the CDR3 is TGTGCCAGTAGGATGGGACTAGCAAACACCGGGGAGCTGTTTTTT. It codes for CASRMGLANTGELFF.

There are a few counts of this clonotype. V usage is TRBV7-9 and J usage is TRBJ2-3; D is perhaps TRBD2 (6 bases). The length of the CDR3 is 17 residues. CDR1 is SEHNR and CDR2 is FQNEAQ in the germline V gene (reference sequence). Between the trimmed V and J ends, which lost 1 base and 2 bases, there was a span of 16 bases. CDR3 in amino acids: CASSLDRYSGSTDTQYF. CDR3 bases: TGTGCCAGCAGCTTAGATCGGTACAGCGGGTCCACAGATACGCAGTATTTT.

This clonotype showed up many times. This sequence joins TRBV10-3 and TRBJ2-7; TRBD2 matches at 9 bases. The CDR3 runs to 14 residues. The J segment lost 6 bases and the V segment lost 5 bases, leaving 8 bases of the junction unmatched. Germline CDR1 and CDR2: ENHRY and SYGVKD. CDR3 coding DNA: TGTGCCATCAGTTATAGCGGGAGTGAGGGCGAGCAGTACTTC. It yields the protein CAISYSGSEGEQYF.

The chain joins TRBV20-1 to TRBJ2-2; maybe TRBD2 (7 bases). This CDR3 comprises 13 residues. Germline V gene data show CDR1 as DFQATT and CDR2 as SNEGSKA (reference sequence). V was cut by 7 bases and J by 4 bases, with 13 bases left in between. CDR3 DNA: TGCAGTGGGGGGGAGGGGGGCACCGGGGAGCTGTTTTTT. This encodes CSGGEGGTGELFF.

The chain has TRBV7-2 and TRBJ2-7; no firm D call. V was clipped by 5 bases and J by 5 bases, with 10 bases between them. The CDR3 is made up of 12 amino acids. Germline V gives CDR1 SGHTA, CDR2 FQGNSA. The CDR3 DNA reads TGTGCCAGCAGCCAGACCCTTGACGAGCAGTACTTC. It is translated as CASSQTLDEQYF.

The J gene is TRBJ2-3, the V gene TRBV30; TRBD2 matches 9 bases. Trimming at V came to 4 bases and at J to 2 bases, leaving 7 bases not matched to a gene. Germline values: CDR1 GTSNPN, CDR2 SVGIG (reference sequence). The CDR3 sequence is 15 residues long. The CDR3, as DNA: TGTGCCTGGACCGGGACTAGCCCATACACAGATACGCAGTATTTT. Its translation: CAWTGTSPYTDTQYF.

This clonotype was detected only a few times. The chain has TRBV6-5 and TRBJ2-7; 7 bases map to TRBD1. This CDR3 is built from 16 residues. The germline gives CDR1 MNHEY, CDR2 SVGAGI. Trimming removed 4 bases from V and 5 bases from J; junction bases left unmatched: 14. This CDR3 reads CASSSSSQGQSNEQYF. The CDR3 coding sequence is TGTGCCAGCAGTTCCTCAAGCCAGGGACAGTCCAACGAGCAGTACTTC.

The chain employs TRBV10-3 and TRBJ2-2, with D possibly matching TRBD2 (5 bases). The ends were cut back, 0 bases at V and 3 bases at J, with 8 bases in the middle. Germline CDR1 is ENHRY and CDR2 is SYGVKD. The length of the CDR3 is 15 residues. This chain's CDR3 is CAISESTRDTGELFF. CDR3 nucleotides: TGTGCCATCAGTGAGTCGACGCGGGACACCGGGGAGCTGTTTTTT.

This clonotype was observed a handful of times. V usage is TRBV6-2 or TRBV6-3 and J usage is TRBJ2-1; D may be TRBD2 (5 bases). Trimming shortened V by 0 bases and J by 6 bases, and 15 bases separated the two germline ends. Germline CDR1 and CDR2: MNHEY and SVGEGT. The CDR3 contains 16 residues. The CDR3: CASSYSWLKEANEQFF. The CDR3 DNA follows: TGTGCCAGCAGTTACTCGTGGCTCAAGGAGGCCAATGAGCAGTTCTTC.

This clonotype was seen more than once but under ten times. The chain has TRBV20-1 and TRBJ2-5, with 9 bases matching TRBD1. Germline V lookup: CDR1 DFQATT, CDR2 SNEGSKA (reference sequence). The CDR3 spans 13 residues. V dropped 8 bases and J dropped 5; count of bases not matched to a gene: 9. In DNA, the CDR3 is TGCAGTAAACAGGGGGCGCGTCAGGAGACCCAGTACTTC. Translated, it gives CSKQGARQETQYF.

The V call is TRBV18, the J call TRBJ2-5, with D possibly being TRBD1 (6 bases). Trimming pared 3 bases from V and 7 bases from J, leaving 12 bases between. The V gene's germline CDR1 is KGHSH and CDR2 LQKENI. The CDR3 has 13 residues. The CDR3 DNA reads as TGTGCCAGCTCACCTACACTCAGGGGGACCCAGTACTTC. Its protein is CASSPTLRGTQYF.

This clonotype was found a few times. This sequence joins TRBV12-3 or TRBV12-4 and TRBJ1-1; D is unresolved. V lost 7 bases and J lost 0, with 15 bases in between. This CDR3 is 15 amino acids long. CDR3 loop: CASTPGGTLNTEAFF. The CDR3 nucleotides read TGTGCCAGCACCCCCGGTGGTACGCTGAACACTGAAGCTTTCTTT.

In its sample, this clonotype was seen a few times. The V and J genes are TRBV23-1 and TRBJ2-3, with a weak D call TRBD1 (6 bases). TRBV23-1 qualifies as an ORF whose function is uncertain. The V and J ends lost 0 bases and 4 bases respectively, with 20 bases between them. The CDR3 totals 18 residues. DNA for the CDR3: TGCGCCAGCAGTCAATCCGGGCTTCACAGGGCAGAAGCAGATACGCAGTATTTT. Translating it yields CASSQSGLHRAEADTQYF.

In its sample, this clonotype was seen a few times. CDR3 sequence reads: CASSVTGLQETQYF. DNA of the CDR3: TGTGCCAGCAGCGTGACAGGCTTACAAGAGACCCAGTACTTC. The J gene is TRBJ2-5, the V gene TRBV9, with TRBD1 as a possible D gene (6 bases). V lost 2 bases and J lost 2, with 10 bases in between. The CDR3 runs 14 residues. CDR1 and CDR2 (germline): SGDLS, YYNGEE.

J is TRBJ1-4 and V is TRBV7-8, with D unresolved. The CDR3 consists of 16 residues. CDR1 and CDR2 (germline): SGHVS, FQNEAQ. V lost 1 base, J lost 0 bases, and 9 bases lay in between. The CDR3 region has the DNA TGTGCCAGCAGCTTAGTCCCCACGGCAACTAATGAAAAACTGTTTTTT. It is translated as CASSLVPTATNEKLFF.